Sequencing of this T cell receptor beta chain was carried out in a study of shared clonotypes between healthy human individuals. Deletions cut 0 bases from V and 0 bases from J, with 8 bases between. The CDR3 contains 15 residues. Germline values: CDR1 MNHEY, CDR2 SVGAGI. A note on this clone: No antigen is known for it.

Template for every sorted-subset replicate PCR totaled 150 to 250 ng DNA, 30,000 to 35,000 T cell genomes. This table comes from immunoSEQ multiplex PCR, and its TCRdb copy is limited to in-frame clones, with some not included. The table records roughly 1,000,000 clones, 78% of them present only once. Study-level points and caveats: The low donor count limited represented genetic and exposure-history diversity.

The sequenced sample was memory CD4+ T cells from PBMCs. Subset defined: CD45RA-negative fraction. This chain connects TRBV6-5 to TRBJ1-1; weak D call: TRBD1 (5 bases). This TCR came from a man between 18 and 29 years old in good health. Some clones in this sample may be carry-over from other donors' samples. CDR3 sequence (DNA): TGTGCCAGCAGTTACTCCGGGACGGTGAACACTGAAGCTTTCTTT. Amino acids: CASSYSGTVNTEAFF.